This T cell receptor beta chain was profiled in a study of T cells in Graves' hyperthyroidism and ophthalmopathy. Whole-study results and caveats: Blood also contained most expanded thyroid clonotypes above 0.001.

Inclusion characteristics of ophthalmopathy patients comprised a Clinical Activity Score of at least 3, a NOSPECS grade of at least 4, and duration under 3 months. It was RNA transcripts that yielded the amplified TCR beta CDR3 regions. The HTBI primer set drove a first-round RT-PCR of the TCR CDR3. One entry per CDR3 protein, called by TCRdb with MiXCR from the multiplex PCR reads. The data hold hundreds of thousands of distinct CDR3 sequences, with around 13% observed a single time. This clonotype was recorded at least ten times. The antigen is not known. The sample consisted of blood. The receptor was derived from a woman in her forties or fifties with Graves' ophthalmopathy.

Here the CDR3 reads CASSPPGRGLRQFF. The CDR3 DNA follows: TGTGCCAGCTCACCACCGGGAAGGGGATTGCGGCAGTTCTTC. V gene TRBV18 combines with J gene TRBJ2-1; tentatively, D is TRBD1 (5 bases). V was pared by 0 bases and J by 12 bases, with 15 bases between. The germline V gene encodes CDR1 KGHSH and CDR2 LQKENI. CDR3 length: 14 amino acids. Looking up the rest from reference TRBV18 and TRBJ2-1 gives the full variable domain: NAGVMQNPRHLVRRRGQEARLRCSPMKGHSHVYWYRQLPEEGLKFMVYLQKENIIDESGMPKERFSAEFPKEGPSILRIQQVVRGDSAAYFCASSPPGRGLRQFFGPGTRLTVL.